This T cell receptor (beta chain) comes out of a study of CD8 T cells in ankylosing spondylitis. This clonotype was counted at least ten times. Its specificity is not known. Each TCR beta library was made by quantitative 5'-RACE that incorporated molecular barcodes. MiXCR, applied by TCRdb to the 5' RACE reads, yields one record per CDR3 protein. The top ten clones hold around 4.5% of a sample with more than 150,000 distinct CDR3 sequences, about 18% of them seen once. CDR3 length equals 14 residues. Trimming cost V 7 bases and J 0 bases, with 11 bases left between them. CDR1 and CDR2 from the germline V gene are SGHRS and YFSETQ. General observations from the study: Blood of patients with ankylosing spondylitis appeared to be characterized by a TCR beta motif of several highly homologous variants. Matched synovial fluid from ankylosing spondylitis patients was reported to be enriched for disease-linked clones.

The chain carries TRBV5-1 and TRBJ1-5; unclear D gene. The sample was blood, either unsorted or a sorted T cell fraction (not recorded which). This receptor was identified in a male donor aged 10-30 years with ankylosing spondylitis or in good health (not recorded which). Here the CDR3 DNA reads TGCGCCAGCCGCAAGGATTATAGCAATCAGCCCCAGCATTTT. Translated, it gives CASRKDYSNQPQHF.